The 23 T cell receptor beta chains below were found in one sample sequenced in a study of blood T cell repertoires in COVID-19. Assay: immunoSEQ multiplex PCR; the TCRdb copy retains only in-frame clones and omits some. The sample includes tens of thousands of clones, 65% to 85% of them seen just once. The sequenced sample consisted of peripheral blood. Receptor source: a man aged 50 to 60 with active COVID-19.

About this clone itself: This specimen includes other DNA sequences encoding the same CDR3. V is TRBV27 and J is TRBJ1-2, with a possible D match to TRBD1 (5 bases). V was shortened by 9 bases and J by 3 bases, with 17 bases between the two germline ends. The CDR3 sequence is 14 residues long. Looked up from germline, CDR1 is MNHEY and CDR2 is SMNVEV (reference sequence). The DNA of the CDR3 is TGTGCCAGTAGGTACAGGCCCTGGGACTATGGCTACACCTTC. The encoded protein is CASRYRPWDYGYTF.

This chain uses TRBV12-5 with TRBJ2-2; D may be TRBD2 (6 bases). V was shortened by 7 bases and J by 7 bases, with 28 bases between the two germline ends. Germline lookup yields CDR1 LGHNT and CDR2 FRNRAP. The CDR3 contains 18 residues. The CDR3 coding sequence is TGTGCTAGTGCCACGGCCAGGAGGATACTAGGGGAGGTCGGGGAGCTGTTTTTT. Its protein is CASATARRILGEVGELFF.

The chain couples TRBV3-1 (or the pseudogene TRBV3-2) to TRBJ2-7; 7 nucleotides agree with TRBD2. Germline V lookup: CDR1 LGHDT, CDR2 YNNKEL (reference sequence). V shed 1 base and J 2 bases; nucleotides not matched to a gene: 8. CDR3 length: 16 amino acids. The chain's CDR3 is CASSQGGSGPPYEQYF. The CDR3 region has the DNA TGTGCCAGCAGCCAAGGGGGTAGCGGGCCCCCCTACGAGCAGTACTTC.

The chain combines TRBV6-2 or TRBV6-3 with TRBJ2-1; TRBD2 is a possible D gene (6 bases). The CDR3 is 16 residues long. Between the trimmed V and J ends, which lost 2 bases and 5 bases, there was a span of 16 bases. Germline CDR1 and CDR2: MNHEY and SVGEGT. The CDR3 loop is CASSYPGLYKDNEQFF. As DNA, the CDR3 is TGTGCCAGCAGTTACCCGGGACTCTATAAGGACAATGAGCAGTTCTTC.

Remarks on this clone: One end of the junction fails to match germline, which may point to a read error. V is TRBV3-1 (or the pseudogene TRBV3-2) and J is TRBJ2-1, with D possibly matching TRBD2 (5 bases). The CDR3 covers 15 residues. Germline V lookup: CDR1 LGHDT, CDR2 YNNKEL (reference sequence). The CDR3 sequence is CASSQYLDSNNEQFF. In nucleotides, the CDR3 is TGTGCCAGCAGCCAATATTTGGACTCCAACAATGAGCAGTTCTTC.

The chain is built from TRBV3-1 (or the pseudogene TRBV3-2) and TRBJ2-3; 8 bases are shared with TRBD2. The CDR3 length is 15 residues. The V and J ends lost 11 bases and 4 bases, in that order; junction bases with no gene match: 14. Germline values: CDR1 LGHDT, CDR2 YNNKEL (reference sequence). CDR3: CAVRGVTGGADTQYF. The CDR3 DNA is TGTGCCGTACGAGGGGTAACGGGAGGGGCAGATACGCAGTATTTT.

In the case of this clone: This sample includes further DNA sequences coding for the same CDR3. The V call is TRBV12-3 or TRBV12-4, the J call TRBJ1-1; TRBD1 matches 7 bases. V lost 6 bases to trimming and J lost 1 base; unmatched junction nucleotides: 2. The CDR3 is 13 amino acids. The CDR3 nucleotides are TGTGCCAGCAGGCGGACAGGGAACACTGAAGCTTTCTTT. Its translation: CASRRTGNTEAFF.

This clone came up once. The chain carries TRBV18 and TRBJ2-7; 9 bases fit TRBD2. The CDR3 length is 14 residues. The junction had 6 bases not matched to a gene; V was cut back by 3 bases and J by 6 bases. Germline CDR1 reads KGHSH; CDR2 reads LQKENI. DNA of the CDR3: TGTGCCAGCTCACCGCGCGGGAGGGTCGGCGAGCAGTACTTC. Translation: CASSPRGRVGEQYF.

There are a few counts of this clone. The CDR3 here is CASSYSTGVDEQFF. CDR3 nucleotide sequence: TGTGCCAGCAGTTATAGTACGGGAGTCGATGAGCAGTTCTTC. The chain is built from TRBV6-2 or TRBV6-3 and TRBJ2-1, with D possibly being TRBD2 (6 bases). The CDR3 runs to 14 residues. The V gene lost 3 bases and the J gene lost 8 bases, with 14 bases spanning the gap. The germline gives CDR1 MNHEY, CDR2 SVGEGT.

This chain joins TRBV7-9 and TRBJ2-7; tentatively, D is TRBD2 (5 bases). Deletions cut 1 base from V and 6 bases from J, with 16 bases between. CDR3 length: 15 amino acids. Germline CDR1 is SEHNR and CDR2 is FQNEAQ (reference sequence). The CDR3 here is CASSLGISGNGEQYF. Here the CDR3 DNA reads TGTGCCAGCAGCTTAGGAATTTCGGGAAATGGCGAGCAGTACTTC.

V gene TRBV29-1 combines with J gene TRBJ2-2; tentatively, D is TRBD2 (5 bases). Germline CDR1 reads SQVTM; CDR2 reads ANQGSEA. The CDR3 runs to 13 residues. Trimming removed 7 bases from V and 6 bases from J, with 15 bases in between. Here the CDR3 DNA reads TGCAGCGCCAGTGAGGGAGAGGCCGGGGAGCTGTTTTTT. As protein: CSASEGEAGELFF.

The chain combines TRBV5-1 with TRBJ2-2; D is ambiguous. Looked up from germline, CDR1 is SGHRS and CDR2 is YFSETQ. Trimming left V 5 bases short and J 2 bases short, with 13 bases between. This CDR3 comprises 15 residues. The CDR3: CASSLTSSNTGELFF. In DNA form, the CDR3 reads TGCGCCAGCAGTTTGACTTCGAGTAACACCGGGGAGCTGTTTTTT.

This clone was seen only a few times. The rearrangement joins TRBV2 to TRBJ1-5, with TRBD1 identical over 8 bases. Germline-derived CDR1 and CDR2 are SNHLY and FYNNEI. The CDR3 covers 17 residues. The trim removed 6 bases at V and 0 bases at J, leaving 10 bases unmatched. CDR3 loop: CASSRQGRGFSNQPQHF. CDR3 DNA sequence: TGTGCCAGCAGCCGACAGGGGAGGGGATTTAGCAATCAGCCCCAGCATTTT.

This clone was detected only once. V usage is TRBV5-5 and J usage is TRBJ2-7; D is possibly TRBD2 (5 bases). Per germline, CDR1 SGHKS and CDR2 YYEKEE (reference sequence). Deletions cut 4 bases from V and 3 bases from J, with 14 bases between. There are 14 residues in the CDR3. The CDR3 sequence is CASSTGRGLYEQYF. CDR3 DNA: TGTGCCAGCAGCACCGGAAGAGGGCTCTACGAGCAGTACTTC.

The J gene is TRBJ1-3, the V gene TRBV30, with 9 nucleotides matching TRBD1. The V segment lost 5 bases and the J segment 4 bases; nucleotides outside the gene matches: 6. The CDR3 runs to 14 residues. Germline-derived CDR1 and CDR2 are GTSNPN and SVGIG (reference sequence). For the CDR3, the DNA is TGTGCCTGGCAACAGGGGGCCGAAGGAAACACCATATATTTT. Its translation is CAWQQGAEGNTIYF.

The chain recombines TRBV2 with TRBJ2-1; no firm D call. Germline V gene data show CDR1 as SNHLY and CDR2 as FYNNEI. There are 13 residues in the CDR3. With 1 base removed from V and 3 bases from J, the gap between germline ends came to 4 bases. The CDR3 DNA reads TGTGCCAGCAGTGAAGTCTACTACAATGAGCAGTTCTTC. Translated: CASSEVYYNEQFF. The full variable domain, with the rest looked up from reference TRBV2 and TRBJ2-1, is EPEVTQTPSHQVTQMGQEVILRCVPISNHLYFYWYRQILGQKVEFLVSFYNNEISEKSEIFDDQFSVERPDGSNFTLKIRSTKLEDSAMYFCASSEVYYNEQFFGPGTRLTVL.

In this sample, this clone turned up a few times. CDR3: CASSVTPGGNTEAFF. CDR3 coding DNA: TGTGCCAGCAGCGTAACTCCAGGGGGGAACACTGAAGCTTTCTTT. J is TRBJ1-1 and V is TRBV9, with 7 bases identical to TRBD1. V lost 1 base and J lost 1; bases outside the gene matches: 4. Germline-derived CDR1 and CDR2 are SGDLS and YYNGEE. The CDR3 covers 15 residues.

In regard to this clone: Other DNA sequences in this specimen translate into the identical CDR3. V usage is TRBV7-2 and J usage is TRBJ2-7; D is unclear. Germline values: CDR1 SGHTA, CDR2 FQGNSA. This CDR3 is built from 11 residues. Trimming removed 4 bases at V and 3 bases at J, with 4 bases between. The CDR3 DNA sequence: TGTGCCAGCAGCTCCTACTACGAGCAGTACTTC. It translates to CASSSYYEQYF.

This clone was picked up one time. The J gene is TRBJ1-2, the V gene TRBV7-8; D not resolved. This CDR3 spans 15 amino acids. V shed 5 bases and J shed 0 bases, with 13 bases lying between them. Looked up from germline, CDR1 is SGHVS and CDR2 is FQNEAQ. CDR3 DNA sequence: TGTGCCAGCAGCCCCCTCCAGAAGACTAACTATGGCTACACCTTC. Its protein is CASSPLQKTNYGYTF.

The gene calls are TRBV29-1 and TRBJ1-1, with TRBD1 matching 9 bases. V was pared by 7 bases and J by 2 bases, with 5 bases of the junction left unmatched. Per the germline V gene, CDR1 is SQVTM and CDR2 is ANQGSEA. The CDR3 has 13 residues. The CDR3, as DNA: TGCAGCGCTGGGGACAGGGAAAACACTGAAGCTTTCTTT. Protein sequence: CSAGDRENTEAFF.

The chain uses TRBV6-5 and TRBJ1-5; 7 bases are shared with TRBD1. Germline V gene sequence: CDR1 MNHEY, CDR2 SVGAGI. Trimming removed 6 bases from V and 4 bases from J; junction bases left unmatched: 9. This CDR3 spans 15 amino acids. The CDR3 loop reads CASSPRDRYNQPQHF. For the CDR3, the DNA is TGTGCCAGCAGCCCCCGGGACAGATATAATCAGCCCCAGCATTTT.

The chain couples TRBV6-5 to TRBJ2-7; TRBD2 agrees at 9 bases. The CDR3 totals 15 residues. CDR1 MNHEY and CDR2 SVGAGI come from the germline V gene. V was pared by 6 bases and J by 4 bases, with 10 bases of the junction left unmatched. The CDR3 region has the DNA TGTGCCAGCAGGTTGAGTAGCGGGGGCCTTTACGAGCAGTACTTC. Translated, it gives CASRLSSGGLYEQYF.

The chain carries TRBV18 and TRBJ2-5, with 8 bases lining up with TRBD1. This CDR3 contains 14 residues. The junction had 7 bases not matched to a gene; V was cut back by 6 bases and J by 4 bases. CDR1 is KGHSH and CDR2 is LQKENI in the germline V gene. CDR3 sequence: CASSPGQGGETQYF. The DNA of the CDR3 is TGTGCCAGCTCCCCCGGACAGGGAGGAGAGACCCAGTACTTC.